This TCR beta chain emerged from a study of blood T cell repertoires in COVID-19. Study overall: Sources were T cells, B-cell-depleted T cells, or PBMCs; the material itself was cDNA or gDNA.

Repertoires were generated with immunoSEQ multiplex PCR, while TCRdb's copy carries only in-frame clones and drops some. This table has about 40,000 clones, 80% appearing once. This TCR derives from a man older than 75 with active or convalescent COVID-19. Sequencing was carried out using peripheral blood.

The CDR3 DNA reads as TGTGCCAGTAGCCCTAGGGGGTTACGAGAGACCCAGTACTTC. This gives the protein CASSPRGLRETQYF. V usage is TRBV19 and J usage is TRBJ2-5; possible D gene TRBD1, 6 bases. Germline CDR1 reads LNHDA; CDR2 reads SQIVND (reference sequence). V was cut by 6 bases and J by 4 bases, with 15 bases left in between. This CDR3 has 14 amino acids.